The 15 T cell receptor beta chains listed next were all sequenced from one sample in a study of metastatic and nonmetastatic thyroid tumors. Treatment of any kind had been given to no patient before thyroid surgery. TCRdb reanalyzed the PCR reads with MiXCR. This table holds roughly 55,000 clones, 16% found once. Sequencing input: blood. The receptors originated from a male donor with papillary thyroid cancer or a benign thyroid nodule (not recorded which). Some clones in this sample may be carry-over from other donors' samples.

This clone was counted ten times or more. J is TRBJ1-5 and V is TRBV6-1; the D is unclear. This CDR3 region has 15 residues. Germline V gene data show CDR1 as MNHNS and CDR2 as SASEGT. Trimming cost V 4 bases and J 0 bases, with 10 bases left between them. The CDR3 nucleotides are TGTGCCAGCAGTGCGGGAGGCTATAGCAATCAGCCCCAGCATTTT. Translation gives CASSAGGYSNQPQHF.

This clone was counted many times. The chain joins TRBV27 to TRBJ2-3; D may be TRBD1 or TRBD2 (6 bases each). Germline assignment: CDR1 MNHEY and CDR2 SMNVEV (reference sequence). The V end lost 4 bases, the J end lost 0 bases, and 17 bases lay between the germline ends. The CDR3 consists of 17 residues. The CDR3 bases are TGTGCCAGCAGTTCCTGGAGGGGGGATTTTAGCACAGATACGCAGTATTTT. This gives the protein CASSSWRGDFSTDTQYF.

The chain has TRBV30 and TRBJ2-7; 9 nucleotides match TRBD1. Looked up from germline, CDR1 is GTSNPN and CDR2 is SVGIG (reference sequence). The CDR3 spans 14 residues. J gave up 1 base and V 2 bases, and 3 bases lay outside the gene matches. The CDR3 here is CAWSTGTGSYEQYF. The CDR3 nucleotides read TGTGCCTGGAGTACCGGGACAGGGTCCTACGAGCAGTACTTC.

This clone came up many times. The gene calls are TRBV11-3 and TRBJ2-1; 7 bases fit TRBD1. Trimming cost V 4 bases and J 9 bases; bases outside gene matches: 3. Germline loops: CDR1 SGHNT, CDR2 YENEEA. The CDR3 covers 12 residues. The CDR3 DNA is TGTGCCAGCAGCTCCTCAGGGGGTGAGCAGTTCTTC. This codes for CASSSSGGEQFF. The whole variable domain, filled in from reference TRBV11-3 and TRBJ2-1, reads EAGVVQSPRYKIIEKKQPVAFWCNPISGHNTLYWYLQNLGQGPELLIRYENEEAVDDSQLPKDRFSAERLKGVDSTLKIQPAELGDSAVYLCASSSSGGEQFFGPGTRLTVL.

This clone was seen at least ten times. The rearrangement links TRBV2 to TRBJ2-7; unclear D gene. Deletions cut 10 bases from V and 4 bases from J, with 17 bases between. From germline, CDR1 is SNHLY and CDR2 FYNNEI. The CDR3 is 13 amino acids. The CDR3 spells CATFPDVGYEQYF. In DNA form, the CDR3 reads TGTGCCACCTTCCCTGATGTGGGATACGAGCAGTACTTC. Full variable domain (missing parts from reference TRBV2 and TRBJ2-7): EPEVTQTPSHQVTQMGQEVILRCVPISNHLYFYWYRQILGQKVEFLVSFYNNEISEKSEIFDDQFSVERPDGSNFTLKIRSTKLEDSAMYFCATFPDVGYEQYFGPGTRLTVT.

This clone was observed many times. This chain links TRBV4-2 with TRBJ1-2, with D perhaps TRBD1 (6 bases). V was cut by 3 bases and J by 5 bases, with 19 bases left in between. The CDR3 is 16 residues long. Germline V gene data show CDR1 as LGHNA and CDR2 as YNFKEQ. CDR3 nucleotide sequence: TGTGCCAGCAGCCATGGGGGCGCTCGGGGGGCATATGGCTACACCTTC. Encoded protein: CASSHGGARGAYGYTF.

Many counts were recorded for this clone. The junction departs from germline at one end; a sequencing error may be responsible. The identical CDR3 is also encoded by other nucleotide sequences in the sample. The chain has TRBV4-1 and TRBJ2-7; 12 bases fit TRBD1. Germline V gene data show CDR1 as MGHRA and CDR2 as YSYEKL. The CDR3 covers 15 residues. The DNA for the CDR3 is TGCGCCAGTAGCCCCCCGGGACAGGGGGCATACGAGCAGTACTTC. It encodes CASSPPGQGAYEQYF.

This clone has at least ten counts. The gene calls are TRBV12-3 or TRBV12-4 and TRBJ2-7; D is possibly TRBD2 (5 bases). CDR3 size: 13 residues. V was pared by 3 bases and J by 4 bases, with 10 bases between. The CDR3 loop reads CASSFGERYEQYF. In nucleotides, the CDR3 is TGTGCCAGCAGTTTCGGGGAGAGGTACGAGCAGTACTTC.

This clone was detected a few times. The chain couples TRBV6-4 to TRBJ2-1, with TRBD2 matching 12 bases. Germline trimming cut 0 bases from V and 6 bases from J; bases unmatched to any gene: 0. The CDR3 runs 15 residues. Germline CDR1 reads MRHNA; CDR2 reads SNTAGT. The CDR3 spells CASSDSLAGGNEQFF. DNA of the CDR3: TGTGCCAGCAGTGACTCACTAGCGGGAGGCAATGAGCAGTTCTTC.

Ten or more counts support this clone. This chain connects TRBV11-1 to TRBJ2-6, with D possibly matching TRBD1 (6 bases). CDR3 length equals 16 residues. Germline V gene lookup returns CDR1 SGHAT and CDR2 FQDESV (reference sequence). Trimming removed 5 bases from V and 1 base from J, with 12 bases in between. The CDR3 DNA sequence: TGTGCCAGCAGCCCATTCAGGGGATCTGGGGCCAACGTCCTGACTTTC. This gives the protein CASSPFRGSGANVLTF.

A word on this clone: This may stem from a read error, because a much larger clone lies one nucleotide away. V usage is TRBV9 and J usage is TRBJ2-3; 11 nucleotides match TRBD2. J was trimmed by 0 bases and V by 3 bases; bases with no gene match: 3. Per germline, CDR1 SGDLS and CDR2 YYNGEE. This CDR3 has 16 residues. CDR3 sequence (DNA): TGTGCCAGCAGCGCTAGCGGGGGGTCTAGCACAGATACGCAGTATTTT. It codes for CASSASGGSSTDTQYF.

This clone was counted many times. The CDR3 here is CASSVVEGDSTDTQYF. CDR3 nucleotide sequence: TGTGCCAGCAGCGTAGTAGAGGGAGACAGCACAGATACGCAGTATTTT. The chain couples TRBV9 to TRBJ2-3; TRBD2 is a possible D gene (5 bases). Germline lookup yields CDR1 SGDLS and CDR2 YYNGEE. V was clipped by 0 bases and J by 0 bases, with 11 bases between them. CDR3 size: 16 residues.

This clone was detected ten times or more. The sample holds other DNA sequences that translate to the same CDR3. This chain uses TRBV9 with TRBJ2-1; D not resolved. The CDR3 sequence is 14 residues long. Germline V gene data show CDR1 as SGDLS and CDR2 as YYNGEE. V lost 2 bases to trimming and J lost 6 bases, with 12 bases between them. The CDR3 DNA reads TGTGCCAGCAGCGTGGGGTCAGGTAGCAATGAGCAGTTCTTC. As protein: CASSVGSGSNEQFF.

The chain joins TRBV20-1 to TRBJ2-2; perhaps TRBD2 as D (7 bases). There are 17 residues in the CDR3. Germline loops: CDR1 DFQATT, CDR2 SNEGSKA (reference sequence). Trimming left V 1 base short and J 7 bases short, with 22 bases between. The chain's CDR3 is CSARAPGGLAVVGELFF. The CDR3 DNA is TGCAGTGCTAGAGCCCCGGGGGGCCTAGCGGTAGTCGGGGAGCTGTTTTTT.

At least ten counts were recorded for this clone. The V and J genes are TRBV2 and TRBJ2-1; 9 bases match TRBD1. J lost 4 bases, V lost 7 bases, and 8 bases had no gene match. CDR3 size: 15 residues. Germline V CDR1 and CDR2: SNHLY, FYNNEI. The CDR3 region is CASNPDRGGYNEQFF. DNA of the CDR3: TGTGCCAGCAATCCGGACAGGGGAGGGTACAATGAGCAGTTCTTC.